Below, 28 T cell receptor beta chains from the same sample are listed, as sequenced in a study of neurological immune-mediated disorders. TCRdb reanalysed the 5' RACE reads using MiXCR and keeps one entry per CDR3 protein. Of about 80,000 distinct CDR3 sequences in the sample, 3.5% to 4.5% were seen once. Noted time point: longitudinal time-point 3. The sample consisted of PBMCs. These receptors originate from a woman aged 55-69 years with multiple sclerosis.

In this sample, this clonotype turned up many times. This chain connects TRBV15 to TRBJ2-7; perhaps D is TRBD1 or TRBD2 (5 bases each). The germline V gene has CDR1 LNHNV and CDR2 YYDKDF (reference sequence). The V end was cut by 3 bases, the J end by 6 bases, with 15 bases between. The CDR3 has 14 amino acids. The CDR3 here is CATSSRDPFREQYF. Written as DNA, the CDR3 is TGTGCCACCAGCAGCCGGGACCCCTTCCGCGAGCAGTACTTC.

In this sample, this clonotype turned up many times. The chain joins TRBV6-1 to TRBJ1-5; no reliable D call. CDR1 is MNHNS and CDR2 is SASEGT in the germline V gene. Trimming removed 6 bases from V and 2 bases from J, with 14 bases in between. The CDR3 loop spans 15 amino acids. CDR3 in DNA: TGTGCCAGCAGCACCGTTAGGGATGGCAATCAGCCCCAGCATTTT. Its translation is CASSTVRDGNQPQHF.

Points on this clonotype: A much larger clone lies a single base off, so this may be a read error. CDR3 loop: CASRETVAYEQYF. As DNA, the CDR3 is TGTGCCAGCAGAGAGACAGTGGCCTACGAGCAGTACTTC. The J gene is TRBJ2-7, the V gene TRBV2, with D perhaps matching TRBD1 (5 bases). The CDR3 loop spans 13 amino acids. V was trimmed by 6 bases and J by 2 bases, leaving 11 bases between them. Germline lookup yields CDR1 SNHLY and CDR2 FYNNEI.

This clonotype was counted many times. The CDR3 nucleotides read TGCAGTGCGGGAGGATTCGACCCCAACTATGGCTACACCTTC. This codes for CSAGGFDPNYGYTF. V usage is TRBV20-1 and J usage is TRBJ1-2; no reliable D call. Germline V gene data show CDR1 as DFQATT and CDR2 as SNEGSKA (reference sequence). Trimming stripped 6 bases from V and 2 bases from J, with 16 bases between. CDR3 length equals 14 residues.

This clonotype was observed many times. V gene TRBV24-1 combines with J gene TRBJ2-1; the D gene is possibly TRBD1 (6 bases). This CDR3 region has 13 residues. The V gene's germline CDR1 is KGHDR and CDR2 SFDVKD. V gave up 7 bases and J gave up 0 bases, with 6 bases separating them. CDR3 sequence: CATSRGSYNEQFF. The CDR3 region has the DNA TGTGCCACCAGCAGGGGCTCCTACAATGAGCAGTTCTTC.

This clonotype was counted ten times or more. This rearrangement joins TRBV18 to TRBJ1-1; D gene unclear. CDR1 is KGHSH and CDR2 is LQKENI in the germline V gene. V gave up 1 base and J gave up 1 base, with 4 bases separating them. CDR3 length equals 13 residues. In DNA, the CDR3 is TGTGCCAGCTCACCACGGCAGAACACTGAAGCTTTCTTT. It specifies CASSPRQNTEAFF.

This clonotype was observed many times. DNA of the CDR3: TGCGCCAGCAGCTTAGAAGGGGAGCTGTTTTTT. Its translation is CASSLEGELFF. The V call is TRBV5-1, the J call TRBJ2-2, with D unresolved. The CDR3 is 11 amino acids. V dropped 2 bases and J dropped 8 bases, with 4 bases sitting between them. Germline V CDR1 and CDR2: SGHRS, YFSETQ.

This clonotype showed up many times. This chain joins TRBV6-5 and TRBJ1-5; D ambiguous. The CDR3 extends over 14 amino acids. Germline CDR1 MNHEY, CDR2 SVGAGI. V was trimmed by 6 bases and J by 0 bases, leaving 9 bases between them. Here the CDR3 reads CASSHFASNQPQHF. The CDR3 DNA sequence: TGTGCCAGCAGCCACTTTGCTAGCAATCAGCCCCAGCATTTT.

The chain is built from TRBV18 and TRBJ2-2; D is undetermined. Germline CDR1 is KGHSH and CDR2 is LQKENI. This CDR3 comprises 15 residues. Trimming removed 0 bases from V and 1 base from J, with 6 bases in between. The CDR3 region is CASSPPYGNTGELFF. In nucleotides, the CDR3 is TGTGCCAGCTCACCACCCTACGGGAACACCGGGGAGCTGTTTTTT.

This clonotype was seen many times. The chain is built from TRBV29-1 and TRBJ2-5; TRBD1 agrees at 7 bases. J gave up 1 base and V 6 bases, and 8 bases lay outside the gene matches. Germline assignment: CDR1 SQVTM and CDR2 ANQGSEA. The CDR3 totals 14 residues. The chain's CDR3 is CSVVPGTAQETQYF. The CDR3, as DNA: TGCAGCGTCGTACCCGGGACAGCCCAAGAGACCCAGTACTTC. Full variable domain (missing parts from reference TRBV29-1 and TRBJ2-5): SAVISQKPSRDICQRGTSLTIQCQVDSQVTMMFWYRQQPGQSLTLIATANQGSEATYESGFVIDKFPISRPNLTFSTLTVSNMSPEDSSIYLCSVVPGTAQETQYFGPGTRLLVL.

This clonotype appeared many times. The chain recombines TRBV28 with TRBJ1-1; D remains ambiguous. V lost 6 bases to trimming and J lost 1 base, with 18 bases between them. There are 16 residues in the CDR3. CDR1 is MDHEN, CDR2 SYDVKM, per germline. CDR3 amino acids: CASSQVAAGWNTEAFF. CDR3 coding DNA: TGTGCCAGCAGCCAGGTCGCCGCGGGGTGGAACACTGAAGCTTTCTTT.

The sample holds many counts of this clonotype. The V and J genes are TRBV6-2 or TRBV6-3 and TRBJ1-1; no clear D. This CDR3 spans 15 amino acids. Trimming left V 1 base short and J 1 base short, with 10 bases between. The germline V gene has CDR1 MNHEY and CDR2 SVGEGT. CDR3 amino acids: CASSYLSAGNTEAFF. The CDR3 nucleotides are TGTGCCAGCAGTTACTTGTCGGCAGGGAACACTGAAGCTTTCTTT.

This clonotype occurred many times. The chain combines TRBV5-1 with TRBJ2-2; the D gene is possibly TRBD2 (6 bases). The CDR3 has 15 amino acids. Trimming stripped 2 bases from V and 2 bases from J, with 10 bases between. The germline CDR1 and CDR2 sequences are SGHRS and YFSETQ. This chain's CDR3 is CASSLDSGNTGELFF. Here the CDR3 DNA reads TGCGCCAGCAGCTTAGATAGCGGAAACACCGGGGAGCTGTTTTTT.

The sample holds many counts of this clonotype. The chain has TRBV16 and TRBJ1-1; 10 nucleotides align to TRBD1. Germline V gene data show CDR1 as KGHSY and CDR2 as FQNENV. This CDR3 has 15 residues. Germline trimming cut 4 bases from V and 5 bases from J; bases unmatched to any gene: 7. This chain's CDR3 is CASSRTTGGLTEAFF. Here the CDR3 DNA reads TGTGCCAGCAGCCGAACGACAGGGGGCTTGACTGAAGCTTTCTTT.

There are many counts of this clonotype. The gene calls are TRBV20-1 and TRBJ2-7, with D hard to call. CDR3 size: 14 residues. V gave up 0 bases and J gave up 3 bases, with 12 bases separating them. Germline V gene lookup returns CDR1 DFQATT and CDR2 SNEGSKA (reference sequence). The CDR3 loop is CSARDPGKNYEQYF. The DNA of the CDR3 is TGCAGTGCTAGAGATCCCGGAAAAAACTACGAGCAGTACTTC.

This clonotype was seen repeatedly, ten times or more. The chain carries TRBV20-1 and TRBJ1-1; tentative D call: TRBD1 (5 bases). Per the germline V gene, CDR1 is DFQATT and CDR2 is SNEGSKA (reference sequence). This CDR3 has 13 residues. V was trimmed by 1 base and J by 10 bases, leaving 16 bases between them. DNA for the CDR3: TGCAGTGCTAGAGTCTCGGACGGGGCAGGAGCTTTCTTT. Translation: CSARVSDGAGAFF.

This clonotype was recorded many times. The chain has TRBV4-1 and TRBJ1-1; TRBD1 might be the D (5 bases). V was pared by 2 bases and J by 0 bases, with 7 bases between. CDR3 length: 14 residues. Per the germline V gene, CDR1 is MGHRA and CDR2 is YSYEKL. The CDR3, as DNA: TGCGCCAGCAGCCAAAGACAGATGAACACTGAAGCTTTCTTT. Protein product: CASSQRQMNTEAFF.

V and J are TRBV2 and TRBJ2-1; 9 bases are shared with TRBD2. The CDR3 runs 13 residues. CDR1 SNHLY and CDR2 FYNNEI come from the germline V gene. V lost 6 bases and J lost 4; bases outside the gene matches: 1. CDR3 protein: CASRTSGYNEQFF. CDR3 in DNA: TGTGCCAGCAGGACTAGCGGTTACAATGAGCAGTTCTTC.

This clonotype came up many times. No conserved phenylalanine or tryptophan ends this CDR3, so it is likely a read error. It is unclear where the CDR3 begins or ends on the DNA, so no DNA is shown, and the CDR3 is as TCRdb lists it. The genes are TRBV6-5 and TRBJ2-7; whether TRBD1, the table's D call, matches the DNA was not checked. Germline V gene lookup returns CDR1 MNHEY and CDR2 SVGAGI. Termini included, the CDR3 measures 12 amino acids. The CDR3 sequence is CASSHPGQGYLL.

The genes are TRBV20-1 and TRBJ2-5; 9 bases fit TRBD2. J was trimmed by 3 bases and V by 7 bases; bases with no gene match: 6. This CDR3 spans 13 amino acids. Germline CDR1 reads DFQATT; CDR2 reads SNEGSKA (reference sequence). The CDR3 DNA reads TGCAGTGTCTCGCGCGGGGGGGAAGAGACCCAGTACTTC. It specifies CSVSRGGEETQYF.

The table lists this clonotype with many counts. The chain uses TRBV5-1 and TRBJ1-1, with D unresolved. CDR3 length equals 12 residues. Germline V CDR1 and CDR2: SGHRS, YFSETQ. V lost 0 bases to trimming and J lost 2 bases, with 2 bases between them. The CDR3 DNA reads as TGCGCCAGCAGCTTGGCAAACACTGAAGCTTTCTTT. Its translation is CASSLANTEAFF.

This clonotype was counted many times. The CDR3 DNA follows: TGTGCCAGCAGCTTCACAGGGAGCTCCTACGAGCAGTACTTC. This gives the protein CASSFTGSSYEQYF. V and J are TRBV7-2 and TRBJ2-7, with D possibly being TRBD1 (6 bases). The CDR3 covers 14 residues. From germline, CDR1 is SGHTA and CDR2 FQGNSA. V shed 3 bases and J shed 0 bases, with 9 bases lying between them.

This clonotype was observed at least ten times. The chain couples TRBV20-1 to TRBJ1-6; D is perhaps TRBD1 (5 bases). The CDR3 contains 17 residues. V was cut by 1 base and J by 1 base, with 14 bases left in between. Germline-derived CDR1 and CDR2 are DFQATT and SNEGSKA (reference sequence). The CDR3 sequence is CSARAGAGRSYNSPLHF. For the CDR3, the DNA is TGCAGTGCTAGAGCTGGGGCAGGGAGATCCTATAATTCACCCCTCCACTTT.

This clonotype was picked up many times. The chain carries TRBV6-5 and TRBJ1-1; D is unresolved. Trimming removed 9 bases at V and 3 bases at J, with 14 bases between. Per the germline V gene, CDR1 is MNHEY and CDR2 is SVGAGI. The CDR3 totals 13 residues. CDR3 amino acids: CARPYPQDTEAFF. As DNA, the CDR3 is TGTGCCAGACCTTACCCCCAGGACACTGAAGCTTTCTTT.

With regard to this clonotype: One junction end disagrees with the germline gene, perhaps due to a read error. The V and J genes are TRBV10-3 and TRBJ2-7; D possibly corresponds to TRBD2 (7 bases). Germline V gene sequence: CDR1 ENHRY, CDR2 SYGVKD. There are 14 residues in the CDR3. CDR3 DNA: TGTGCCATCAGTGCCTGGGCGGGGGCCTACGAACAGTACTTC. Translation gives CAISAWAGAYEQYF.

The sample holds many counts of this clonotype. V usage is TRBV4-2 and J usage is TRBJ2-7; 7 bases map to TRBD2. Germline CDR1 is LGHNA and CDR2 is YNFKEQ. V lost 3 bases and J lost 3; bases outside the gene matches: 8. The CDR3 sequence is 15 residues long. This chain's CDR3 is CASSQPRGGSYEQYF. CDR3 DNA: TGTGCCAGCAGCCAGCCTAGGGGAGGGAGCTACGAGCAGTACTTC.

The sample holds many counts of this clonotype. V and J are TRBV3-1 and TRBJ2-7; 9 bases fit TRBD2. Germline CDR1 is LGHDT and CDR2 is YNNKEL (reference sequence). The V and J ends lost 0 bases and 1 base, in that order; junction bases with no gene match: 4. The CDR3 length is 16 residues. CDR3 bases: TGTGCCAGCAGCCAAGAGCTAGCGGGGACTTCCTACGAGCAGTACTTC. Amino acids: CASSQELAGTSYEQYF.

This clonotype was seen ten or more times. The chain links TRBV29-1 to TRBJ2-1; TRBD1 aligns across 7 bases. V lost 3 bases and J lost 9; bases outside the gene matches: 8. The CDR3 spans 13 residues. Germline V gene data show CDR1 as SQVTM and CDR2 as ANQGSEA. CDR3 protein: CSVERQGLTEQFF. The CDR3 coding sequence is TGCAGCGTTGAGAGACAGGGATTGACTGAGCAGTTCTTC.